Below, 32 T cell receptor beta chains from the same sample are listed, as sequenced in a study of post-analysis software for immune sequencing data. Unique-molecular-identifier-tagged TCR beta cDNA libraries were used. Via MiXCR, TCRdb re-called the PCR reads, giving one row per CDR3 protein. This table has hundreds of thousands of distinct CDR3 sequences, 55% to 60% appearing once. Which antigens these TCRs recognize remains unknown. Study results and caveats: TRBV5-6, TRBV5-1 and TRBV20-1 belonged to a set of roughly 5 TRBV segments that were more frequent in patients than controls.

The sequencing sample was made of blood. The source is a girl aged 2 to 10 with multiple sclerosis.

CDR3 DNA sequence: TGTGCCAGCAGGGCGCTGCAGGGGTCCGGGGAGCTGTTTTTT. Protein: CASRALQGSGELFF. V is TRBV12-3 or TRBV12-4 and J is TRBJ2-2, with D possibly being TRBD1 (6 bases). The CDR3 is 14 residues long. Trimming left V 6 bases short and J 6 bases short, with 14 bases between.

This clonotype was recorded once. The chain recombines TRBV5-1 with TRBJ2-5; D ambiguous. Trimming cost V 0 bases and J 11 bases, with 14 bases left between them. CDR1 and CDR2 (germline): SGHRS, YFSETQ. The CDR3 has 13 residues. CDR3 sequence (DNA): TGCGCCAGCAGCTTGGCTCCCAATCATGAGCAGTACTTC. Translated, it gives CASSLAPNHEQYF.

V gene TRBV29-1 combines with J gene TRBJ1-2; 8 bases fit TRBD1. The V and J ends lost 8 bases and 4 bases, in that order; junction bases with no gene match: 9. The CDR3 extends over 13 amino acids. From germline, CDR1 is SQVTM and CDR2 ANQGSEA. The CDR3 sequence is CSPTDRETYGYTF. CDR3 DNA sequence: TGCAGCCCGACGGACAGGGAGACCTATGGCTACACCTTC.

The chain combines TRBV3-1 with TRBJ1-1; no clear D gene. Germline CDR1 LGHDT, CDR2 YNNKEL (reference sequence). The CDR3 runs to 13 residues. Trimming pared 2 bases from V and 1 base from J, leaving 5 bases between. In DNA form, the CDR3 reads TGTGCCAGCAGCCAACTTAAGAACACTGAAGCTTTCTTT. The encoded protein is CASSQLKNTEAFF.

This clonotype has more than one count but fewer than ten. The chain joins TRBV12-3 or TRBV12-4 to TRBJ2-7; TRBD2 matches 7 bases. The CDR3 runs to 11 residues. With V trimmed by 3 bases and J by 9 bases, 2 bases remained unmatched. DNA for the CDR3: TGTGCCAGCAGTTTTGGGGGGGGGCAGTACTTC. Translated, it gives CASSFGGGQYF.

V gene TRBV7-2 combines with J gene TRBJ2-1, with a tentative D call TRBD1 (6 bases). Germline CDR1 SGHTA, CDR2 FQGNSA. V was pared by 8 bases and J by 3 bases, with 14 bases between. The CDR3 contains 14 residues. CDR3 sequence (DNA): TGTGCCAGCCTACTCGAACAGGGCTACAATGAGCAGTTCTTC. Protein: CASLLEQGYNEQFF.

This clonotype has a handful of counts. The chain joins TRBV20-1 to TRBJ2-1; no definite D call. The V end was cut by 5 bases, the J end by 8 bases, with 19 bases between. From germline, CDR1 is DFQATT and CDR2 SNEGSKA (reference sequence). The CDR3 has 14 amino acids. The CDR3 DNA sequence: TGCAGTGCTTGGATCCGCTATCGTCGGGATGAGCAGTTCTTC. It encodes CSAWIRYRRDEQFF.

The chain carries TRBV10-3 and TRBJ2-1; D remains ambiguous. V was cut by 6 bases and J by 5 bases, with 11 bases left in between. Germline CDR1 is ENHRY and CDR2 is SYGVKD. This CDR3 spans 13 amino acids. DNA of the CDR3: TGTGCCATCAGAGATGCAGGTAACAATGAGCAGTTCTTC. As protein: CAIRDAGNNEQFF.

This chain connects TRBV28 to TRBJ2-1, with D perhaps matching TRBD1 or TRBD2 (5 bases each). The V gene's germline CDR1 is MDHEN and CDR2 SYDVKM. Trimming cost V 6 bases and J 7 bases, with 16 bases left between them. This CDR3 region has 14 residues. The CDR3 DNA reads as TGTGCCAGCAGCCCTGGGGGACCTTGGAATGAGCAGTTCTTC. Translated, it gives CASSPGGPWNEQFF. Combining the CDR3 with reference TRBV28 and TRBJ2-1 gives the whole variable domain DVKVTQSSRYLVKRTGEKVFLECVQDMDHENMFWYRQDPGLGLRLIYFSYDVKMKEKGDIPEGYSVSREKKERFSLILESASTNQTSMYLCASSPGGPWNEQFFGPGTRLTVL.

This sequence joins TRBV6-2 or TRBV6-3 and TRBJ1-5; D is perhaps TRBD1 (6 bases). Trimming took off 6 bases at V and 3 bases at J, with 12 bases between the two ends. The CDR3 totals 14 residues. Germline CDR1 and CDR2: MNHEY and SVGEGT. CDR3 in DNA: TGTGCCAGCAGATTACAGGGAGACAATCAGCCCCAGCATTTT. Translating it yields CASRLQGDNQPQHF.

This chain connects TRBV12-3 or TRBV12-4 to TRBJ2-1; tentatively, D is TRBD1 (6 bases). The CDR3 consists of 16 residues. The V end was cut by 1 base, the J end by 4 bases, with 14 bases between. CDR3: CASSLVPRTEYNEQFF. CDR3 coding DNA: TGTGCCAGCAGTTTAGTTCCCCGGACAGAATACAATGAGCAGTTCTTC.

The genes are TRBV9 and TRBJ2-1; TRBD2 matches 9 bases. The CDR3 has 16 residues. V gave up 0 bases and J gave up 3 bases; unmatched junction bases: 4. Germline CDR1 SGDLS, CDR2 YYNGEE. CDR3 loop: CASSVAAGGVYNEQFF. The CDR3 nucleotides read TGTGCCAGCAGCGTAGCGGCGGGAGGGGTCTACAATGAGCAGTTCTTC.

The gene calls are TRBV6-5 and TRBJ2-5; 9 positions match TRBD2. The J call may be faulty, since TRBJ2-1 better matches the DNA end. Per the germline V gene, CDR1 is MNHEY and CDR2 is SVGAGI. This CDR3 has 15 residues. CDR3 DNA: TGTGCCAGCCACCCGGGACTAGCCTTCCAAGAGACCCAGTTCTTC. Its protein product is CASHPGLAFQETQFF.

J is TRBJ1-1 and V is TRBV11-2; tentatively, D is TRBD1 (6 bases). Germline-derived CDR1 and CDR2 are SGHAT and FQNNGV. V was shortened by 5 bases and J by 0 bases, with 10 bases between the two germline ends. This CDR3 is 14 amino acids long. The CDR3 region has the DNA TGTGCCAGCAGCAACGGACAGATGAACACTGAAGCTTTCTTT. This sequence encodes CASSNGQMNTEAFF.

J is TRBJ2-1 and V is TRBV10-3; TRBD1 aligns across 7 bases. The CDR3 extends over 14 amino acids. The ends lost 4 bases at V and 7 bases at J; junction bases unmatched: 7. Germline V lookup: CDR1 ENHRY, CDR2 SYGVKD. In nucleotides, the CDR3 is TGTGCCATCAGTGGTAGAACAGGGGTTAATGAGCAGTTCTTC. Translating it yields CAISGRTGVNEQFF.

This clonotype was counted a few times. The chain has TRBV12-3 or TRBV12-4 and TRBJ2-1; D may be TRBD1 (5 bases). The ends were cut back, 5 bases at V and 10 bases at J, with 21 bases in the middle. The CDR3 has 15 residues. CDR3 DNA sequence: TGTGCCAGCAGTCCCGGACAATGGGTCGGTAGGGAGCAGTTCTTC. It specifies CASSPGQWVGREQFF.

This chain joins TRBV5-1 and TRBJ2-3; TRBD2 is a possible D gene (6 bases). V lost 4 bases to trimming and J lost 3 bases, with 12 bases between them. The CDR3 contains 14 residues. Germline V gene lookup returns CDR1 SGHRS and CDR2 YFSETQ. CDR3 nucleotide sequence: TGCGCCAGCAGCGGAGGGGAGAGGACAGATACGCAGTATTTT. Protein: CASSGGERTDTQYF.

In nucleotides, the CDR3 is TGTGCCGCGGGACACGACGCTACAGATACGCAGTATTTT. Translating gives CAAGHDATDTQYF. This chain connects TRBV24-1 to TRBJ2-3; D possibly matches TRBD1 or TRBD2 (6 bases each). The germline CDR1 and CDR2 sequences are KGHDR and SFDVKD. V shed 12 bases and J shed 3 bases, with 15 bases lying between them. The CDR3 is 13 residues long.

The CDR3 sequence: CASARDRGETQYF. The CDR3 DNA reads TGCGCCAGCGCCCGGGACCGCGGAGAGACCCAGTACTTC. This rearrangement joins TRBV10-1 to TRBJ2-5; D possibly uses TRBD1 or TRBD2 (5 bases each). With 8 bases removed from V and 4 bases from J, the gap between germline ends came to 14 bases. CDR1 is WNHNN and CDR2 is SYGVQD in the germline V gene (reference sequence). The CDR3 contains 13 residues.

A few counts support this clonotype. The V gene is TRBV6-5, the J gene TRBJ2-7, with 9 bases matching TRBD1. CDR1 is MNHEY, CDR2 SVGAGI, per germline. CDR3 length: 16 residues. V dropped 0 bases and J dropped 4; count of bases not matched to a gene: 7. The CDR3 loop is CASSYSRGDRGYEQYF. The CDR3 nucleotides are TGTGCCAGCAGTTACTCCAGGGGCGACAGGGGGTACGAGCAGTACTTC.

This clonotype was seen once. The V call is TRBV7-8, the J call TRBJ2-1; 7 bases match TRBD1. The CDR3 contains 16 residues. Germline V gene lookup returns CDR1 SGHVS and CDR2 FQNEAQ. The V segment lost 6 bases and the J segment 2 bases; nucleotides outside the gene matches: 10. The CDR3 loop is CASSSFDRAAYNEQFF. In nucleotides, the CDR3 is TGTGCCAGCAGTTCCTTCGACAGGGCCGCCTACAATGAGCAGTTCTTC. Full variable domain (rest looked up from reference TRBV7-8 and TRBJ2-1): GAGVSQSPRYKVAKRGQDVALRCDPISGHVSLFWYQQALGQGPEFLTYFQNEAQLDKSGLPSDRFFAERPEGSVSTLKIQRTQQEDSAVYLCASSSFDRAAYNEQFFGPGTRLTVL.

The chain recombines TRBV6-1 with TRBJ2-3; 7 bases map to TRBD2. This CDR3 is 15 amino acids long. Germline CDR1 MNHNS, CDR2 SASEGT. J lost 1 base, V lost 2 bases, and 3 bases had no gene match. The DNA for the CDR3 is TGTGCCAGCAGTGAAATAACTAGCGGCACAGATACGCAGTATTTT. Amino acids: CASSEITSGTDTQYF.

A remark on this clonotype: A junction end diverges from the germline sequence, so it may reflect a read error. J is TRBJ1-2 and V is TRBV12-3 or TRBV12-4, with D hard to call. This CDR3 has 16 amino acids. The DNA of the CDR3 is TGTGCCAACAGTTCCACGTCATTCCCGATCAGCTATGGCTACACCTTC. As protein: CANSSTSFPISYGYTF.

The V and J genes are TRBV18 and TRBJ2-1, with a possible D match to TRBD1 (6 bases). From germline, CDR1 is KGHSH and CDR2 LQKENI. V lost 1 base, J lost 7 bases, and 11 bases lay in between. The CDR3 is made up of 14 amino acids. The CDR3 region is CASSPLTGANEQFF. DNA for the CDR3: TGTGCCAGCTCACCACTGACAGGAGCGAATGAGCAGTTCTTC.

The rearrangement links TRBV2 to TRBJ2-3, with 7 positions matching TRBD2. The ends lost 5 bases at V and 9 bases at J; junction bases unmatched: 14. Germline V gene lookup returns CDR1 SNHLY and CDR2 FYNNEI. The CDR3 loop spans 15 amino acids. CDR3 DNA sequence: TGTGCCAGCAGTCGGACTAGGGAGGGTCCTAGCACGCAGTATTTT. This codes for CASSRTREGPSTQYF.

The CDR3 is CSVVKDYGYTF. DNA for the CDR3: TGCAGCGTTGTGAAGGACTATGGCTACACCTTC. This rearrangement joins TRBV29-1 to TRBJ1-2; D ambiguous. Trimming stripped 4 bases from V and 3 bases from J, with 6 bases between. The germline V gene has CDR1 SQVTM and CDR2 ANQGSEA. This CDR3 is built from 11 residues.

V gene TRBV5-1 combines with J gene TRBJ2-2; D uncertain. The V gene's germline CDR1 is SGHRS and CDR2 YFSETQ. This CDR3 region has 12 residues. The V end was cut by 6 bases, the J end by 7 bases, with 10 bases between. CDR3 loop: CASTVLGGELFF. DNA of the CDR3: TGCGCCAGCACCGTATTAGGCGGGGAGCTGTTTTTT. Variable domain in full (rest from reference TRBV5-1 and TRBJ2-2): KAGVTQTPRYLIKTRGQQVTLSCSPISGHRSVSWYQQTPGQGLQFLFEYFSETQRNKGNFPGRFSGRQFSNSRSEMNVSTLELGDSALYLCASTVLGGELFFGEGSRLTVL.

The genes are TRBV3-1 and TRBJ2-3; D gene uncertain. Looked up from germline, CDR1 is LGHDT and CDR2 is YNNKEL (reference sequence). CDR3 length: 14 residues. The V gene lost 2 bases and the J gene lost 2 bases, with 8 bases spanning the gap. CDR3 in DNA: TGTGCCAGCAGCCAATTTGGACCCACAGATACGCAGTATTTT. Its translation: CASSQFGPTDTQYF.

The rearrangement links TRBV30 to TRBJ2-1, with D unresolved. Trimming shortened V by 0 bases and J by 4 bases, and 4 bases separated the two germline ends. CDR1 GTSNPN and CDR2 SVGIG come from the germline V gene (reference sequence). This CDR3 region has 12 residues. The DNA of the CDR3 is TGTGCCTGGAGTGTCAGGTACAATGAGCAGTTCTTC. It translates to CAWSVRYNEQFF.

The CDR3 DNA sequence: TGTGCCAGCAGCTTCCAGACAGGGCTCTACGAGCAGTACTTC. Translation gives CASSFQTGLYEQYF. The rearrangement joins TRBV13 to TRBJ2-5; 7 bases fit TRBD1. Matching the DNA end better, TRBJ2-7 makes the J call doubtful. Germline V gives CDR1 PRHDT, CDR2 FYEKMQ (reference sequence). CDR3 length: 14 amino acids.

The V gene is TRBV7-9, the J gene TRBJ2-5, with 7 bases fitting TRBD2. Germline CDR1 SEHNR, CDR2 FQNEAQ (reference sequence). With 2 bases clipped from V and 2 bases from J, the junction kept 5 bases outside the gene matches. This CDR3 is 15 amino acids long. CDR3 sequence: CASSLIRGEQETQYF. As DNA, the CDR3 is TGTGCCAGCAGCTTAATCCGGGGGGAACAAGAGACCCAGTACTTC.

The chain combines TRBV20-1 with TRBJ1-5; 7 positions agree with TRBD1. Germline CDR1 is DFQATT and CDR2 is SNEGSKA (reference sequence). This CDR3 comprises 16 residues. Trimming cost V 5 bases and J 0 bases; bases outside gene matches: 10. In DNA, the CDR3 is TGCAGTGCTTTCGGGGACAGCTCATATAGCAATCAGCCCCAGCATTTT. The encoded protein is CSAFGDSSYSNQPQHF.